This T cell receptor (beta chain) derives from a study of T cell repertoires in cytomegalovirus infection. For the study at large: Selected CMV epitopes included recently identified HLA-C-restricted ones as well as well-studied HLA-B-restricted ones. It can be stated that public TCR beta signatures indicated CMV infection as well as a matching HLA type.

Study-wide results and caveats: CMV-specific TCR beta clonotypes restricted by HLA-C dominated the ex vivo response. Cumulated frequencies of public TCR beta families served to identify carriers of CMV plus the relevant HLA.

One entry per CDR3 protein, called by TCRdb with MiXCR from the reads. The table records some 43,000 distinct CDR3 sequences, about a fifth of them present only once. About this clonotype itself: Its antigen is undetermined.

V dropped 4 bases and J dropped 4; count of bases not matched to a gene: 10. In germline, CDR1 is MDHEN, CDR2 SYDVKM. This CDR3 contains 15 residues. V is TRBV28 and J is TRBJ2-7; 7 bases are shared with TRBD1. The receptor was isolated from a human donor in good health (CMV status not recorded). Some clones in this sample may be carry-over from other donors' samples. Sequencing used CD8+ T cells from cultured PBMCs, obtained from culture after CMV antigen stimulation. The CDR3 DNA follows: TGTGCCAGCAGTTCCTACAGGGGAAAAAGGTACGAGCAGTACTTC. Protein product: CASSSYRGKRYEQYF.